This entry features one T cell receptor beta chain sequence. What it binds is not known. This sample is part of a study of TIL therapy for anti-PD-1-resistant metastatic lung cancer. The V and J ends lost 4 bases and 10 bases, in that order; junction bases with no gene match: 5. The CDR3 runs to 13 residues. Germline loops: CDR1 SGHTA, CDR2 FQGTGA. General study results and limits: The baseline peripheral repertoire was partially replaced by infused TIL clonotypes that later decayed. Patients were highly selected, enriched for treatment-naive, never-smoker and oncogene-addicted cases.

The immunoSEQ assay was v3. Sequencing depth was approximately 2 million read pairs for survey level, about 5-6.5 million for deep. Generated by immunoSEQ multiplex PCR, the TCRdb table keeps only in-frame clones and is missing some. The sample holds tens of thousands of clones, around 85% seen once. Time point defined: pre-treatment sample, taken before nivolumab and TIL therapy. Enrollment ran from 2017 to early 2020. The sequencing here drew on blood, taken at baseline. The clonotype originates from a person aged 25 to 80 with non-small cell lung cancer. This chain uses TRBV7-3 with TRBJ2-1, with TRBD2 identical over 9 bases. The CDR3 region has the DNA TGTGCCAGCAGCTCACACAGCGGGGGGGAGCAGTTCTTC. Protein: CASSSHSGGEQFF.